This is a list of T cell receptor beta chains from one sample in a study of identical twins. TCRdb reprocessed the 5' RACE reads with MiXCR, giving one entry per CDR3 protein. The repertoire holds around 370,000 distinct CDR3 sequences, with roughly 10% as singletons. The sequencing sample was made of naive T cells sorted from blood. These receptors originate from a woman between 50 and 59 years old in good health. Both conserved end residues are part of each CDR3. A D gene is named only where the DNA matches it firmly. A clone size is listed for some rows: how often the clone was seen (once, few, many), or a class if it is expanded.

>TRBV3-1|NA|TRBJ1-1|few
TGTGCCAGCAGCCAAGGGGTCTTCGCTGAAGCTTTCTTT
CASSQGVFAEAFF
>TRBV11-2|NA|TRBJ2-1|many
TGTGCCAGCAGCTCGTGGGCCCTAGCCGAGTTCTTC
CASSSWALAEFF
>TRBV5-5|NA|TRBJ1-1|many
TGTGCCAGCAGCTTTCGGGGAGCTGAAGCTTTCTTT
CASSFRGAEAFF
>TRBV11-2|NA|TRBJ2-7|NA
TGTGCCAGCAGCTCGGACAGACTATCCTACGAGCAGTACTTC
CASSSDRLSYEQYF
>TRBV29-1|NA|TRBJ2-3|many
TGCAGCGTTGGGTTTGACGGGGCTAGCACAGATACGCAGTATTTT
CSVGFDGASTDTQYF
>TRBV7-2|NA|TRBJ2-7|few
TGTGCCAGCAGTCACAAGGAGGGGCCCTACGAGCAGTACTTC
CASSHKEGPYEQYF
>TRBV30|NA|TRBJ1-1|NA
TGTGCCTGGATCCCCGTGTGGGACACTGAAGCTTTCTTT
CAWIPVWDTEAFF
>TRBV10-3|NA|TRBJ2-7|few
TGTGCCATCAATAGCGGCTCCTACGAGCAGTACTTC
CAINSGSYEQYF
>TRBV18|TRBD1|TRBJ1-5|NA
TGTGCCAGCTCACCATCAGGGGGACAGCCCCAGCATTTT
CASSPSGGQPQHF
>TRBV7-2|NA|TRBJ2-3|few
TGTGCCAGCAGATTCAGGAGGGGTGGAGATACGCAGTATTTT
CASRFRRGGDTQYF
>TRBV12-3/TRBV12-4|TRBD2|TRBJ2-2|many
TGTGCCAGCTGGGAGGGCAGTTCGAACACCGGGGAGCTGTTTTTT
CASWEGSSNTGELFF
>TRBV18|NA|TRBJ2-5|few
TGTGCCAGCTCACTGACTAGTCTGGGAGAGACCCAGTACTTC
CASSLTSLGETQYF
>TRBV27|NA|TRBJ2-7|few
TGTGCCAGCAGTATGGGTGGGGGCTACGAGCAGTACTTC
CASSMGGGYEQYF
>TRBV10-3|TRBD1|TRBJ1-1|many
TGTGCCATCAGTGGGGAAATAGGGGGCCCGGCTGAAGCTTTCTTT
CAISGEIGGPAEAFF
>TRBV12-3/TRBV12-4|TRBD2|TRBJ2-5|NA
TGTGCCAGCAGTAGACTAGCCGCACAGTACTTC
CASSRLAAQYF
>TRBV5-1|NA|TRBJ2-3|many
TGCGCCAGCAGCTCCCCTACAGATACGCAGTATTTT
CASSSPTDTQYF
>TRBV6-1|NA|TRBJ2-3|many
TGTGCCAGCAGTGAATACGGTCCCGCAGATACGCAGTATTTT
CASSEYGPADTQYF
>TRBV5-1|NA|TRBJ2-1|many
TGCGCCAGCAGCCAAGCGGGCGGTGAGCAGTTCTTC
CASSQAGGEQFF
>TRBV3-1|NA|TRBJ2-2|few
TGTGCCAGCAGCCAAGCCTCCCGAAGCGGGGAGCTGTTTTTT
CASSQASRSGELFF
>TRBV15|TRBD2|TRBJ2-3|NA
TGTGCCACCAGCATGCCGAGGGGACGCGGGAGTCGAGTTGGGCAGTATTTT
CATSMPRGRGSRVGQYF
>TRBV20-1|TRBD1|TRBJ1-2|many
TGCAGTGCTAGAGGGGGACAGCCCTATGGCTACACCTTC
CSARGGQPYGYTF
>TRBV12-3/TRBV12-4|NA|TRBJ2-5|many
TGTGCCAGCAGTCGGGACACCGAAAAAGAGACCCAGTACTTC
CASSRDTEKETQYF
>TRBV9|TRBD2|TRBJ2-1|NA
TGTGCCAGCAGCGGACTAGCGGGAGTGCCCTCGGGGCAGTTCTTC
CASSGLAGVPSGQFF
>TRBV12-3/TRBV12-4|TRBD2|TRBJ2-2|many
TGTGCCAGCAGTTTGTGGGGACTAGCGGGAGTCATCTTGGGCACCGGGGAGCTGTTTTTT
CASSLWGLAGVILGTGELFF
>TRBV20-1|NA|TRBJ2-2|NA
TGCAGTGCTAGAGATCCTGGGGCTTACACCGGGGAGCTGTTTTTT
CSARDPGAYTGELFF
>TRBV20-1|NA|TRBJ2-1|many
TGCAGTGCTGAGACAGGATACAATGAGCAGTTCTTC
CSAETGYNEQFF
>TRBV5-1|NA|TRBJ2-1|few
TGCGCCAGCAGCGGTGGAGGCCAGCTACACTACAATGAGCAGTTCTTC
CASSGGGQLHYNEQFF
>TRBV11-3|TRBD2|TRBJ2-3|many
TGTGCCAGCAGCTTCCCTCTGACTAGCCTGAAAATTGGTGGTTATGAAGATACGCAGTATTTT
CASSFPLTSLKIGGYEDTQYF
>TRBV24-1|NA|TRBJ2-3|NA
TGTGCCACCAGTGCAAGTTCAGATACGCAGTATTTT
CATSASSDTQYF
>TRBV11-3|NA|TRBJ2-2|NA
TGTGCCAGCAGCTCCTACTCCACTCAGGGAAACACCAGGGAGCTGTTTTTT
CASSSYSTQGNTRELFF
>TRBV7-9|NA|TRBJ2-1|many
TGTGCCAGCAGACTCTTCAATGAGCAGTTCTTC
CASRLFNEQFF
>TRBV20-1|NA|TRBJ2-7|few
TGCAGTGCTCGCGGACAGACGAACTCCTACGAGCAGTACTTC
CSARGQTNSYEQYF
>TRBV6-5|NA|TRBJ2-6|few
TGTGCCAGCACCGGGGGATACAGGCGCTCTGGGGCCAACGTCCTGACTTTC
CASTGGYRRSGANVLTF